A selection of T cell receptor beta chains follows, all from one sample in a study of TIL therapy for anti-PD-1-resistant metastatic lung cancer. TCRdb's table, derived via immunoSEQ multiplex PCR, lists solely in-frame clones and lacks some. The sample carries some 60,000 clones, around 79% recorded once. The sample in question was blood, obtained at baseline. All receptors derive from a person aged 30 to 80 with non-small cell lung cancer. Each CDR3 is given without its conserved first and last residue. Fields, in order: J gene, V gene, CDR3 protein.

>TRBJ2-3|TRBV27
ASSASGYTDTQY
>TRBJ2-4|TRBV7-8
ASSHRRGGPNIQY
>TRBJ2-7|TRBV27
ASSYRDRAYEQY
>TRBJ2-3|TRBV7-9
ASSLAPSGGPRTDTQY
>TRBJ1-5|TRBV28
ASSLPAGPFNQPQH
>TRBJ1-1|TRBV9
ASSVRANTEAF
>TRBJ2-1|TRBV15
ATSRLLTGFKSSYNEQF
>TRBJ2-5|TRBV6-6
ASREQETQY
>TRBJ1-1|TRBV29-1
SVVLGLSNTEAF
>TRBJ1-2|TRBV7-2
ASSPRRAVYGYT
>TRBJ2-3|TRBV10-2
ASSDDSASTDTQY